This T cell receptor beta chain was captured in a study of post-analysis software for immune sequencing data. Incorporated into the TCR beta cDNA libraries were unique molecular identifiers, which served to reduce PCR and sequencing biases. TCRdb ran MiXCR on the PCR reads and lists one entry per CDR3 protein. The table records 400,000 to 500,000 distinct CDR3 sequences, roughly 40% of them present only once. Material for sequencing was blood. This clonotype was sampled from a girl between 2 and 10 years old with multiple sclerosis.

CDR3 protein: CSVEGDALTQYF. The CDR3 DNA reads as TGCAGCGTTGAAGGAGACGCCCTTACGCAGTATTTT. The chain employs TRBV29-1 and TRBJ2-3; D unclear. The CDR3 is 12 residues long. Germline V gene lookup returns CDR1 SQVTM and CDR2 ANQGSEA. Trimming cost V 1 base and J 8 bases, with 10 bases left between them.